Listed below are T cell receptor beta chains from one sample, sequenced in a study of T cell responses to AZD1222 COVID-19 vaccine. Clones were sequenced by immunoSEQ multiplex PCR, and TCRdb holds only the in-frame ones, with some missing. The sample consists of some 160,000 clones, roughly 93% of them appearing once. The sample here was peripheral blood, taken 28 days after the second AZD1222 dose. These receptors were taken from an adult who received the AZD1222 COVID-19 vaccine. The CDR3 runs from the conserved cysteine through the conserved F or W. The D gene is left open where the match is weak.

TRBV9 NA CASSLDLSFTEAFF
TRBV2 TRBD2 CASSTPTSGRRNEQFF
TRBV28 TRBD2 CASSWTSGKPYEQYF
TRBV7-3 NA CASSTGQPPYGYTF
TRBV25-1 TRBD1 CASSDMRQGSETQYF
TRBV6-5 NA CASSYQGPPTDTQYF
TRBV7-6 TRBD2 CASSLGGLAGLPSPYEQYF
TRBV19 TRBD1 CASGTGGYNQPQHF
TRBV30 NA CAWRNPMSNQPQHF
TRBV3-1/TRBV3-2 NA CASSPLGPTTPHGYTF
TRBV27 NA CASSSIGGNYGYTF
TRBV7-8 NA CASSTSLGGTYNEQFF